This T cell receptor (beta chain) derives from a study of OX40 agonist ivuxolimab in advanced cancers. Study overall: The study treated patients with ivuxolimab, an agonistic anti-OX40 (CD134) antibody. Enrolled patients in dose escalation had cancers that were hepatocellular carcinoma, melanoma, renal cell or head and neck cancer. Every 2 weeks, patients got intravenous ivuxolimab at one of six dose levels (0.01-10 mg/kg).

The CDR3 length is 15 residues. CDR1 GTSNPN and CDR2 SVGIG come from the germline V gene (reference sequence). Notes on this clone: What it binds is unknown.

Assay: immunoSEQ multiplex PCR; the TCRdb copy retains only in-frame clones and omits some. Of about 64,000 clones in the sample, 84% were seen once. Study-level results: The work left the antigen specificity of expanded peripheral T cells undetermined.

The V call is TRBV30, the J call TRBJ2-5; 7 bases align to TRBD1. The last part of the DNA fits TRBJ2-7 better; the J call may be wrong. The sequenced sample was CD4+ or CD8+ T cells sorted from blood, obtained in a trial of the OX40 agonist ivuxolimab. The origin of this receptor is an adult with an advanced solid tumor such as melanoma, head and neck, liver or kidney cancer. CDR3 coding DNA: TGTGCCTGGAGTATTCCCCGGGACAGCACCTACGAGCAGTACTTC. Translation: CAWSIPRDSTYEQYF.